The sequence of this T cell receptor (beta chain) was determined in a study of blood T cell repertoires in COVID-19 (TCRdb year 2020). About the full investigation: The collaborator samples originated in the United States, Italy and Spain and spanned the acute and convalescent phases of COVID-19. The prospective study material was composed of cDNA or gDNA derived from T cells, B-cell-depleted T cells, or PBMCs. The dataset comprised deeply sampled blood TCRbeta repertoires from subjects exposed to, actively infected with, or recovered from COVID-19. The repertoires were made available in a free public database intended to serve as a resource for research on the immune response to SARS-CoV-2. Samples were obtained from the ongoing ImmuneRACE study (first 160 participants) and from over 1,000 subjects provided by 6 global collaborators. Nearly every sample came with metadata listing a de-identified subject ID, COVID-19 status, age in years and sex. Where available, HLA class I and class II types were taken from metadata supplied by the sample provider and were not determined by assay-based typing.

Counted from cysteine to phenylalanine, this CDR3 has 14 amino acids. The read is trimmed to its CDR3 DNA, 42 bases read in frame from base 1. Based on the germline V gene, the CDR1 and CDR2 sequences are SGHRS and YFSETQ. V loses 4 bases at its end and J loses 4 bases; junction bases beyond the gene matches: 3. Note on this clone: It lacks a known antigen. No base qualities exist here, and no much larger clone lies one base off it.

Study-level results and caveats: Clinical and demographic metadata were provided uncurated, with the amount varying by source and participant.

Participants in the prospective study were aged 18 to 89 years, lived in under 30 United States geographic areas, and enrolled through a virtual design. In the prospective study, participants were assigned to cohorts based on the clinical history participants reported in a screening survey and a study questionnaire. Recovered participants in ImmuneRACE Cohort 3 were defined by two consecutive negative NP/OP PCR tests, clearance by a healthcare professional, or resolution of symptoms. Mobile phlebotomists in the prospective study collected whole blood, serum and a nasopharyngeal or oropharyngeal swab from every participant. Prospective study participants could optionally give additional blood draws and questionnaires over an approximately 2-month period. Before DNA extraction, blood samples from the prospective study were shipped at room temperature or frozen. TCRbeta CDR3 regions were amplified from genomic DNA by means of the immunoSEQ Assay, a bias-controlled multiplex PCR. As for the authors' bioinformatics: Within the assay, amplification of reference gene primers was used to estimate how many nucleated cells each sample contained. To quantify the absolute abundance of each unique TCRbeta CDR3 rearrangement, sequence reads were collapsed and filtered. For each sample, productive Simpson clonality was calculated by taking the square root of Simpson's diversity index across productive rearrangements. What TCRdb holds here is the immuneACCESS table cut down to in-frame rearrangements. Part of the clones is not present; checked against another copy, under half of the missing clones reflect an unresolved V gene, and the others are unexplained. V and J calls and clone size come straight from that table; D and trimming were deduced from the DNA. The sample data list 110,000 to 150,000 clones, and about nine tenths of these were observed just once. The ten largest clones take up approximately 4.3% of the sample.

Sequenced input: PBMCs or T cells enriched from blood (not recorded which). This clonotype originated in a man in his fifties or sixties who had recovered from COVID-19. The chain joins TRBV5-1 to TRBJ1-4, with TRBD1 identical over 8 junction bases. This receptor carries the CDR3 CASSGQGINEKLFF. The DNA sequence follows: TGCGCCAGCAGCGGACAGGGTATTAATGAAAAACTGTTTTTT. With the rest looked up from the reference TRBV5-1 and TRBJ1-4 genes rather than sequenced, the full variable domain is KAGVTQTPRYLIKTRGQQVTLSCSPISGHRSVSWYQQTPGQGLQFLFEYFSETQRNKGNFPGRFSGRQFSNSRSEMNVSTLELGDSALYLCASSGQGINEKLFFGSGTQLSVL.